This is a list of T cell receptor beta chains from one sample in a study of T cell repertoires in cytomegalovirus infection. TCRdb independently ran MiXCR on the reads; one entry per CDR3 protein. The profile shows some 400,000 distinct CDR3 sequences, approximately 33% of them singletons. Sequencing was done on a sample of PBMCs. All receptors come from a human donor in good health (CMV status not recorded). Some clones in this sample may be carry-over from other donors' samples. CDR3s include the opening cysteine and the closing phenylalanine or tryptophan. Each record gives: CDR3 protein, CDR3 DNA, clone size, V gene, D gene, J gene. D genes are given only for firm matches. Clone sizes are given selectively: once, few, many, or a class where the clone is expanded.

CASSLIQGPEANYGYTF,TGTGCCAGCAGTTTGATCCAGGGGCCAGAAGCTAACTATGGCTACACCTTC,.,TRBV28,.,TRBJ1-2
CASSQEAQINSPLHF,TGTGCCAGCAGCCAAGAGGCGCAAATTAATTCACCCCTCCACTTT,.,TRBV4-2,.,TRBJ1-6
CASSEAGNSGYTF,TGTGCCAGCAGTGAGGCCGGAAATTCGGGCTACACCTTC,.,TRBV2,.,TRBJ1-2
CASSQLARETQYF,TGTGCCAGCAGCCAGCTGGCACGGGAGACCCAGTACTTC,few,TRBV14,.,TRBJ2-5
CASRSNVGLGMNTEAFF,TGTGCCAGCAGAAGTAACGTAGGATTGGGTATGAACACTGAAGCTTTCTTT,.,TRBV6-1,.,TRBJ1-1
CASSASLVRHNSPLHF,TGTGCCAGCAGCGCCTCCCTTGTCCGACATAATTCACCCCTCCACTTT,few,TRBV11-2,.,TRBJ1-6
CASSFRAFNSPLHF,TGTGCCAGCAGCTTTCGGGCTTTTAATTCACCCCTCCACTTT,many,TRBV7-2,.,TRBJ1-6
CASSPAVGFDPVSEAFF,TGTGCCAGCAGCCCCGCTGTTGGGTTCGACCCCGTCTCTGAAGCTTTCTTT,many,TRBV7-8,.,TRBJ1-1
CASKYRASYGYTF,TGTGCCAGCAAGTACAGGGCGTCCTATGGCTACACCTTC,.,TRBV12-3/TRBV12-4,.,TRBJ1-2
CATSRTAHNEQFF,TGTGCCACCAGTAGGACGGCGCACAATGAGCAGTTCTTC,few,TRBV24-1,.,TRBJ2-1
CSVEAGTYNEQFF,TGCAGCGTTGAAGCGGGAACCTACAATGAGCAGTTCTTC,few,TRBV29-1,.,TRBJ2-1
CASSYTQGATGELFF,TGTGCCAGCAGTTACACCCAGGGGGCGACCGGGGAGCTGTTTTTT,.,TRBV6-1,TRBD1,TRBJ2-2
CASSYSGVEVNYGYTF,TGTGCCAGCAGCTATAGTGGGGTAGAAGTTAACTATGGCTACACCTTC,.,TRBV7-4,.,TRBJ1-2
CASSLIATNEKLFF,TGTGCCAGCAGTTTAATTGCAACTAATGAAAAACTGTTTTTT,few,TRBV12-3/TRBV12-4,.,TRBJ1-4
CASSLEFLREAFF,TGCGCCAGCAGCTTGGAGTTCTTGAGGGAAGCTTTCTTT,.,TRBV5-1,.,TRBJ1-1
CASSGGQGLSPQHF,TGTGCCAGCAGTGGCGGACAGGGGCTGTCGCCCCAGCATTTT,few,TRBV12-3/TRBV12-4,TRBD1,TRBJ1-5
CASRGLAGAQDTQYF,TGTGCCAGCAGGGGACTAGCGGGGGCCCAGGATACGCAGTATTTT,few,TRBV6-1,TRBD2,TRBJ2-3
CASSLSLGGNQPQHF,TGTGCCAGCAGCTTAAGTCTTGGGGGCAATCAGCCCCAGCATTTT,.,TRBV7-8,.,TRBJ1-5
CASSFSGGTVFYQPQHF,TGTGCCAGCAGTTTTTCGGGAGGGACAGTCTTTTATCAGCCCCAGCATTTT,.,TRBV28,TRBD1,TRBJ1-5
CSASQGANNEKLFF,TGCAGTGCTTCACAGGGGGCGAATAATGAAAAACTGTTTTTT,.,TRBV20-1,TRBD1,TRBJ1-4
CASSLDPGQGGNQPQHF,TGTGCCAGCAGCTTAGATCCCGGACAGGGAGGCAATCAGCCCCAGCATTTT,many,TRBV7-6,TRBD1,TRBJ1-5
CASSDGPSTDTQYF,TGTGCCAGCAGTGATGGTCCGAGCACAGATACGCAGTATTTT,.,TRBV25-1,.,TRBJ2-3
CASSLRTGYSPLHF,TGTGCCAGCAGTTTAAGGACGGGGTATTCACCCCTCCACTTT,many,TRBV28,.,TRBJ1-6
CAMRGGVNTGELFF,TGTGCCATGCGAGGGGGCGTGAACACCGGGGAGCTGTTTTTT,.,TRBV7-9,TRBD1,TRBJ2-2
CASSKGTGAEAFF,TGCGCCAGCAGTAAGGGGACAGGCGCTGAAGCTTTCTTT,.,TRBV10-2,TRBD1,TRBJ1-1
CASSLALMWTETGETQYF,TGTGCCAGCAGCTTAGCGCTAATGTGGACAGAGACGGGGGAGACCCAGTACTTC,.,TRBV7-9,.,TRBJ2-5
CASSQLGGPISDTQYF,TGCGCCAGCAGCCAGTTGGGGGGGCCGATTTCTGATACGCAGTATTTT,.,TRBV4-1,.,TRBJ2-3
CASSSSGSSSYEQYF,TGTGCCAGCAGCTCATCAGGGAGTAGCTCCTACGAGCAGTACTTC,few,TRBV11-2,.,TRBJ2-7
CASSELNGGTDTQYF,TGTGCCAGCAGTGAACTTAACGGGGGCACAGATACGCAGTATTTT,.,TRBV2,.,TRBJ2-3
CASRQQGAVSEKLFF,TGTGCCAGCAGACAACAGGGGGCAGTGAGTGAAAAACTGTTTTTT,.,TRBV28,TRBD1,TRBJ1-4
CASSTRTGGSTNEKLFF,TGTGCCAGCAGCACAAGGACAGGGGGCAGCACTAATGAAAAACTGTTTTTT,.,TRBV9,TRBD1,TRBJ1-4
CASSLGARSNTEAFF,TGTGCCAGTAGTCTGGGCGCCCGGTCCAACACTGAAGCTTTCTTT,few,TRBV2,.,TRBJ1-1
CASSPLSGGESYTF,TGTGCCAGCAGCCCCCTGAGTGGGGGTGAGAGCTACACCTTC,.,TRBV5-7,.,TRBJ1-2
CASSLQSNGINTEAFF,TGTGCCAGCAGCTTGCAATCCAATGGGATTAACACTGAAGCTTTCTTT,many,TRBV7-8,.,TRBJ1-1
CASRVLAGGGDEQFF,TGTGCCAGCAGGGTACTAGCGGGGGGGGGGGATGAGCAGTTCTTC,.,TRBV6-1,TRBD2,TRBJ2-1
CASSLDGYSGNTIYF,TGCGCCAGCAGCCTGGACGGCTACTCTGGAAACACCATATATTTT,.,TRBV5-1,.,TRBJ1-3
CASSFGAGELFF,.,many,TRBV12-3/TRBV12-4,.,TRBJ2-2
CASSSPRKLQYGYTF,TGTGCCAGCAGTTCTCCACGTAAACTCCAATATGGCTACACCTTC,few,TRBV6-8,.,TRBJ1-2
CASSQPGQGETQYF,TGTGCCAGCAGCCAGCCGGGACAGGGAGAGACCCAGTACTTC,few,TRBV5-4,TRBD1,TRBJ2-5
CASSPGTAINQPQHF,TGTGCCAGCAGCCCGGGGACAGCGATCAATCAGCCCCAGCATTTT,many,TRBV7-8,TRBD1,TRBJ1-5
CASSPGQEASYGYTF,TGTGCCAGCAGCCCCGGACAGGAGGCTTCCTATGGCTACACCTTC,few,TRBV6-2/TRBV6-3,TRBD1,TRBJ1-2
CASSAAGQNTGELFF,TGTGCCAGCAGCGCAGCCGGGCAGAACACCGGGGAGCTGTTTTTT,.,TRBV4-2,.,TRBJ2-2